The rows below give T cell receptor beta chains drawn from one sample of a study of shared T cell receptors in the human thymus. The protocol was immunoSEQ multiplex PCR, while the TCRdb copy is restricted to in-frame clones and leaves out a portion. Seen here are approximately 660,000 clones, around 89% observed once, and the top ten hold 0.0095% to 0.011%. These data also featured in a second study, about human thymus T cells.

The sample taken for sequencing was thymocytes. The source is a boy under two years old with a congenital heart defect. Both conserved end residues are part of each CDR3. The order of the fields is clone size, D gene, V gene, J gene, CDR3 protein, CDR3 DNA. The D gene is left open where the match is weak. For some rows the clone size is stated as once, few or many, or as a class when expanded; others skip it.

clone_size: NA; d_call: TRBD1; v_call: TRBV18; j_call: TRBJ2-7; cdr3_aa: CASSPNKLNRGTGYEQYF; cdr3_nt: TGTGCCAGCTCACCGAATAAACTAAACAGGGGGACAGGGTACGAGCAGTACTTC
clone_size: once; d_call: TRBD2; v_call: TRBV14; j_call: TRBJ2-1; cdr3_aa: CASSQARPVWEGRGNEQFF; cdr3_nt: TGTGCCAGCAGCCAAGCGAGACCGGTATGGGAGGGTAGGGGCAATGAGCAGTTCTTC
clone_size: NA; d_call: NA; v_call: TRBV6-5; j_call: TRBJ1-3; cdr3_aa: CASSLGGAGNTIYF; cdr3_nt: TGTGCCAGCAGTTTAGGGGGAGCTGGAAACACCATATATTTT
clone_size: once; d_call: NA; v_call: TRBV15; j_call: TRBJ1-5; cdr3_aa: CATTRGVGTGSNQPQHF; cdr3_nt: TGTGCCACCACCCGGGGGGTGGGGACGGGTAGCAATCAGCCCCAGCATTTT
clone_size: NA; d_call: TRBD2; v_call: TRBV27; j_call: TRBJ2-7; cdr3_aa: CASSPRLAGGLYEQYF; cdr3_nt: TGTGCCAGCAGTCCCCGTCTAGCGGGAGGACTATACGAGCAGTACTTC
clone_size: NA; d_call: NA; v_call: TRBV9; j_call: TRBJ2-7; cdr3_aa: CASSVGGRGPGEQYF; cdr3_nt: TGTGCCAGCAGCGTAGGTGGCAGGGGCCCCGGCGAGCAGTACTTC
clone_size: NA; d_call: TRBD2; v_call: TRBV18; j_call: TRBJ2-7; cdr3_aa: CASSPRGSAFGDEQYF; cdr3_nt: TGTGCCAGCTCACCTCGCGGGAGCGCCTTCGGGGACGAGCAGTACTTC
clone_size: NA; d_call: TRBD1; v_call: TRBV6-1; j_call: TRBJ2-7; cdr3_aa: CASSETVGTGGHEQYF; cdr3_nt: TGTGCCAGCAGTGAAACGGTTGGGACAGGGGGCCACGAGCAGTACTTC
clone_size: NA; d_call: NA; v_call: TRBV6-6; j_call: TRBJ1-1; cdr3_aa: CASSLYPRRYTEAFF; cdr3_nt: TGTGCCAGCAGTCTTTACCCAAGGCGGTACACTGAAGCTTTCTTT
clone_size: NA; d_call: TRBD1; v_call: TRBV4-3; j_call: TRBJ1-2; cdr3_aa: CASSQVRGRDGYTF; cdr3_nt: TGCGCCAGCAGCCAAGTGAGGGGGCGCGATGGCTACACCTTC
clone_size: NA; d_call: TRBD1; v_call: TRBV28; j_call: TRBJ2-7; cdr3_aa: CASSSTGTGSPYEQYF; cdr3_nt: TGTGCCAGCAGTTCAACCGGGACAGGGAGCCCCTACGAGCAGTACTTC
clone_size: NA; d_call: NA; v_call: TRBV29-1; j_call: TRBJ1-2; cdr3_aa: CSVEDRRGTNYGYTF; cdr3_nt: TGCAGCGTTGAAGATCGGAGAGGGACTAACTATGGCTACACCTTC
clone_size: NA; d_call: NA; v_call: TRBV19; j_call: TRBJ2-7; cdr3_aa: CASRVTGSSYEQYF; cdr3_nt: TGTGCCAGTAGAGTAACAGGGAGCTCCTACGAGCAGTACTTC
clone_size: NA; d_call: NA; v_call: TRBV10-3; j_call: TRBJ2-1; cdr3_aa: CAITQRDTDYNEQFF; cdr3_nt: TGTGCCATCACCCAACGGGACACTGACTACAATGAGCAGTTCTTC
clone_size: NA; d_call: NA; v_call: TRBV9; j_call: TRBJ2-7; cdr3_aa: CASSSLAMGESYEQYF; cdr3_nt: TGTGCCAGCAGCTCCCTAGCCATGGGTGAATCCTACGAGCAGTACTTC
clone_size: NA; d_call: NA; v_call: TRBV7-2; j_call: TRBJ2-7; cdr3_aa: CASSPDWGGGLYF; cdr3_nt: TGTGCCAGCAGCCCAGATTGGGGGGGCGGGCTATACTTC
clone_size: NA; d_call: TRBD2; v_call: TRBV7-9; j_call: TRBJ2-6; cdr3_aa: CASSLAGLAGAAGANVLTF; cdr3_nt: TGTGCCAGCAGCCTCGCGGGACTAGCGGGAGCAGCTGGGGCCAACGTCCTGACTTTC
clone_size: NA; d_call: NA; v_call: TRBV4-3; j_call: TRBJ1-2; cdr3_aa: CASSQALTGNYGYTF; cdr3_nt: TGCGCCAGCAGCCAAGCCCTGACAGGCAACTATGGCTACACCTTC
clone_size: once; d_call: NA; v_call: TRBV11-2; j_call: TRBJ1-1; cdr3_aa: CASSQGPGGEAFF; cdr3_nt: TGTGCCAGCAGCCAAGGGCCAGGAGGTGAAGCTTTCTTT
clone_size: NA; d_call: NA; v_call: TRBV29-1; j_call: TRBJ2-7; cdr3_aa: CSVGDWSYEQYF; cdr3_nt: TGCAGCGTGGGGGACTGGTCCTACGAGCAGTACTTC
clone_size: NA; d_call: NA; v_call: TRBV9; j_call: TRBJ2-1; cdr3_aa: CASRRTASYNEQFF; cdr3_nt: TGTGCCAGCAGGAGGACTGCTTCCTACAATGAGCAGTTCTTC
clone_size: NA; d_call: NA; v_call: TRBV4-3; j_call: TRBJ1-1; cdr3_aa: CASSQDLRAITEAFF; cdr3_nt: TGCGCCAGCAGCCAAGATTTGAGGGCGATCACTGAAGCTTTCTTT
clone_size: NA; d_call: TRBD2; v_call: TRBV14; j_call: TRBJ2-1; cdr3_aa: CASSQDSGRANNEQFF; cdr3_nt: TGTGCCAGCAGCCAAGATAGCGGGAGAGCGAACAATGAGCAGTTCTTC
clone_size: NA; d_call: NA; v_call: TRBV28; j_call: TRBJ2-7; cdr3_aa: CATQTGGYEQYF; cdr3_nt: TGTGCCACCCAGACCGGAGGTTACGAGCAGTACTTC
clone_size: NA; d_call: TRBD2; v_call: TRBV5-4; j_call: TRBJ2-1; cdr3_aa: CASSRAGSSGTSYNEQFF; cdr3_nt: TGTGCCAGCAGCCGCGCAGGCTCTAGCGGGACCTCCTACAATGAGCAGTTCTTC
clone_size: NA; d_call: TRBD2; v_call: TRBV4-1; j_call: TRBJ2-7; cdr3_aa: CASSQGSGSKSYEQYF; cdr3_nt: TGCGCCAGCAGCCAAGGTAGCGGGAGTAAGTCCTACGAGCAGTACTTC
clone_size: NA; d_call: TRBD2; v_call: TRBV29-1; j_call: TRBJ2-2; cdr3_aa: CSVRTSGNTGELFF; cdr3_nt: TGCAGCGTACGGACTAGCGGCAACACCGGGGAGCTGTTTTTT
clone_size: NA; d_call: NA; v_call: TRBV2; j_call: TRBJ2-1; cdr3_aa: CASSPRAGVYNEQFF; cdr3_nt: TGTGCCAGCAGTCCCCGGGCAGGGGTCTACAATGAGCAGTTCTTC
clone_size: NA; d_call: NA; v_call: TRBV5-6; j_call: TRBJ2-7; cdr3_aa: CASSSPGDRALAYEQYF; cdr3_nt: TGTGCCAGCAGCTCCCCGGGAGACAGGGCCCTTGCCTACGAGCAGTACTTC
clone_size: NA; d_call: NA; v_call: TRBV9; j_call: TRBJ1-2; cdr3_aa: CASSEGGDGYTF; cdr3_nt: TGTGCCAGCAGCGAAGGGGGGGATGGCTACACCTTC
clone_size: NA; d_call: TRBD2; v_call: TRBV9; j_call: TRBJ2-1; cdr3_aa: CASSVAAGAENEQFF; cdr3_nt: TGTGCCAGCAGCGTAGCAGCGGGAGCGGAGAATGAGCAGTTCTTC
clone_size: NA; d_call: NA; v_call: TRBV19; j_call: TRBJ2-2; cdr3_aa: CASSSGIPGELFF; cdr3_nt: TGTGCCAGTAGTTCGGGGATCCCCGGGGAGCTGTTTTTT
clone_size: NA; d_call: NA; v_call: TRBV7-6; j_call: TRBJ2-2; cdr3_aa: CASSLRAYPGELFF; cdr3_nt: TGTGCCAGCAGCTTACGCGCGTATCCCGGGGAGCTGTTTTTT
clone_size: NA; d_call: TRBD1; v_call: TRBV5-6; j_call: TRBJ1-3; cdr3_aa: CASSSGRDRGPISGNTIYF; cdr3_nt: TGTGCCAGCAGCTCCGGACGGGACAGGGGCCCAATATCTGGAAACACCATATATTTT
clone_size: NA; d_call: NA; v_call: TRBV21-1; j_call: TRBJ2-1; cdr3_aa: CASSIVGLAYNEQFF; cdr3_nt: TGTGCCAGCAGCATTGTGGGACTAGCCTACAATGAGCAGTTCTTC
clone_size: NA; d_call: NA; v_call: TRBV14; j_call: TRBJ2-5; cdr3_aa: CASSQVGYAQETQYF; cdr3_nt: TGTGCCAGCAGCCAGGTGGGCTACGCACAAGAGACCCAGTACTTC
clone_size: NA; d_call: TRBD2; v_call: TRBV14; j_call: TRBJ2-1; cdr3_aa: CASSQVGAGEKEQFF; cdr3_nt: TGTGCCAGCAGCCAAGTAGGAGCGGGAGAAAAGGAGCAGTTCTTC
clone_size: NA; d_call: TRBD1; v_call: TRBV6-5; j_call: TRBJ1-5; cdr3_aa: CASSYAAGGNQPQHF; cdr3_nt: TGTGCCAGCAGTTACGCGGCAGGGGGGAATCAGCCCCAGCATTTT
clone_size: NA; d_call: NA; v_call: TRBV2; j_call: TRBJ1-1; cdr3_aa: CASSEEGPTIGGTEAFF; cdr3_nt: TGTGCCAGCAGTGAGGAAGGCCCAACCATCGGGGGCACTGAAGCTTTCTTT
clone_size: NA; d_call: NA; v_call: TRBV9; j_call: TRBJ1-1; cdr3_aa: CASSVGQGNTEAFF; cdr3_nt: TGTGCCAGCAGCGTAGGGCAGGGGAACACTGAAGCTTTCTTT
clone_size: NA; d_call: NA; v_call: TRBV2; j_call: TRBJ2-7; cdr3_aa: CASSDRDSGFDFYEQYF; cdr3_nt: TGTGCCAGCAGTGACCGAGACAGTGGATTCGATTTTTACGAGCAGTACTTC
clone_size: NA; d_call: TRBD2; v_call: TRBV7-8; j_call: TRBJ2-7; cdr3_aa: CASSLGASGDYEQYF; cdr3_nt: TGTGCCAGCAGCTTAGGGGCTAGCGGAGATTACGAGCAGTACTTC
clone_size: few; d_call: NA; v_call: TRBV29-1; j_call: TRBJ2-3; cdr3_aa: CSVNRQDSPNTDTQYF; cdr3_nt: TGCAGCGTGAACAGACAAGACAGCCCAAACACAGATACGCAGTATTTT